This T cell receptor beta chain comes out of a study of CD8 T cells in Susac syndrome. V was pared by 8 bases and J by 5 bases, with 19 bases between. The CDR3 sequence is 15 residues long. Germline assignment: CDR1 KGHDR and CDR2 SFDVKD. Random hexamers served to reverse transcribe about 0.45 to 1 ug RNA. Multiplex immunoSEQ PCR targeted 54 Vbeta and 13 Jbeta TCR beta segments. MiXCR was run by TCRdb on the immunoSEQ multiplex PCR reads, yielding one entry per CDR3 protein. The profile shows 180,000 or so distinct CDR3 sequences, nearly 95% of them singletons. Sequencing targeted TCR beta in T cells from blood (CD8+ and CD4+). The multiple sclerosis control group consisted of treatment-naive patients whose relapsing-remitting disease, which was either stable or active, fulfilled revised McDonald criteria. TEMRA cells were FACS-enriched and CD8+ and CD4+ T cells negatively isolated.

Sequenced material: CD4+ T cells from PBMCs. V gene TRBV24-1 combines with J gene TRBJ2-3, with D perhaps TRBD2 (8 bases). The receptor was derived from a human donor with multiple sclerosis. The CDR3 DNA sequence: TGTGCCACCACCACCGGGAGGGGGCTAGAAGATACGCAGTATTTT. This encodes CATTTGRGLEDTQYF.